This T cell receptor beta chain comes out of a study of blood T cell repertoires in COVID-19. Study details: Collection of acute and convalescent COVID-19 samples took place in the United States, Italy and Spain. Sample material is recorded as cDNA or gDNA derived from T cells, B-cell-depleted T cells, or PBMCs.

This CDR3 contains 14 residues. The germline V gene encodes CDR1 LNHDA and CDR2 SQIVND (reference sequence). Trimming removed 8 bases at V and 0 bases at J, with 8 bases between. Authors' methods: It was from reference gene primer amplification that nucleated cell counts were estimated. Profiling relied on immunoSEQ multiplex PCR, and the TCRdb table lists in-frame clones only, not all of them. V and J calls plus clone size are reproduced from that table; the DNA served to infer D and trimming. Of 150,000 to 200,000 clones detected, 80% to 90% appear once; the ten largest clones hold about 1.9%. The TCR originated in a man between 18 and 29 years old who had recovered from COVID-19. Sequencing was carried out using peripheral blood. The chain is built from TRBV19 and TRBJ2-6; D is perhaps TRBD1 (5 bases). The CDR3 here is CASRQFSGANVLTF. CDR3 bases: TGTGCCAGTCGACAGTTCTCTGGGGCCAACGTCCTGACTTTC.